This T cell receptor beta chain was sequenced for a study of blood T cell repertoires in COVID-19. In the study's own analysis: Reference gene primer amplification yielded estimated nucleated cell counts. The table came from immunoSEQ multiplex PCR; TCRdb's copy has only in-frame clones and leaves some out. The V and J calls and clone size are taken from that table; D and trimming were inferred from the DNA. The repertoire holds 150,000 to 250,000 clones, with roughly 94% as singletons. Germline V CDR1 and CDR2: KGHSH, LQKENI. The trim removed 3 bases at V and 17 bases at J, leaving 12 bases unmatched. The CDR3 spans 14 residues.

The chain employs TRBV18 and TRBJ1-6; 8 bases are a match to TRBD1. The TCR was taken from a man in his thirties or forties with COVID-19, enrolled during active disease. Material: peripheral blood. The chain's CDR3 is CASSPGTGPFVVHF. CDR3 DNA sequence: TGTGCCAGCTCACCCGGGACAGGCCCCTTCGTTGTCCACTTT. Full variable domain (remainder filled in from reference TRBV18 and TRBJ1-6): NAGVMQNPRHLVRRRGQEARLRCSPMKGHSHVYWYRQLPEEGLKFMVYLQKENIIDESGMPKERFSAEFPKEGPSILRIQQVVRGDSAAYFCASSPGTGPFVVHFGNGTRLTVT.